This TCR beta chain was profiled in a study of vaccination and CD4 T cells after COVID-19. At the level of the study: Cultures acting as controls obtained a CEFX pool, an HIV-1 Nef pool, or no peptide.

The sample's treatment: roughly nine-day PBMC culture with coronavirus spike peptide pools or control peptides (ViraFEST assay). Sample share makes this clonotype large. Its target is unknown. The V gene end was trimmed by 5 bases and the J gene end by 2 bases; junction bases not matched to a gene: 6. Germline CDR1 and CDR2: DFQATT and SNEGSKA (reference sequence). This CDR3 has 15 amino acids. Regarding the study as a whole: Analysis of convalescent patients found that 304 of 307 vaccine-specific clones were spike mono-reactive. A nonsignificant rise from approximately 21 to 38 was seen in the median number of SARS-CoV-2-reactive clonotypes.

The assay that was used to sequence DNA from cultured CD4+ T cells was the Oncomine TCR Beta short-read assay. MiXCR, run by TCRdb on the PCR reads, gives a single entry per CDR3 protein. In the table there are approximately 20,000 distinct CDR3 sequences, more than 50% of which are singletons. Sequenced: CD4+ T cells from blood, cultured in vitro. This sequence joins TRBV20-1 and TRBJ2-1; 10 nucleotides line up with TRBD2. The origin of this receptor is a human donor who had recovered from COVID-19. The CDR3 coding sequence is TGCAGTGCTCTCGATAGCGGGAGGCCCTACAATGAGCAGTTCTTC. It translates to CSALDSGRPYNEQFF.